This T cell receptor beta chain was sequenced in a study of blood T cells in healthy people across ages. Whole-study findings and limits: PBMCs went unsorted, and a conclusive naive versus antigen-experienced comparison was therefore prevented. Per-million-T-cell TCR beta diversity fell roughly linearly with age.

Through a sample-barcoded 5' primer and a J-beta primer mix, a second PCR was run for roughly 6 to 12 cycles. A template-switch adaptor containing 12 random nucleotides labeled each cDNA molecule. TCRdb reanalysed the 5' RACE reads using MiXCR and keeps one entry per CDR3 protein. The table lists fewer than 900,000 distinct CDR3 sequences, 35% to 45% of them singletons, with more than 20% in the top ten. About this clonotype: Its cognate antigen is unknown.

The V end lost 6 bases, the J end lost 4 bases, and 19 bases lay between the germline ends. From germline, CDR1 is MNHNS and CDR2 SASEGT. This CDR3 region has 15 residues. The sequence was collected from a woman aged 55-75 years in good health. The gene calls are TRBV6-1 and TRBJ2-7, with D perhaps matching TRBD1 (5 bases). Sequencing input: blood. This CDR3 reads CASSIYTQGEYEQYF. The CDR3 bases are TGTGCCAGCAGCATTTACACGCAGGGCGAATACGAGCAGTACTTC.